Listed below are T cell receptor beta chains from one sample, sequenced in a study of response to subunit inactivated influenza vaccine. Via MiXCR, TCRdb re-called the RT-PCR reads, giving one row per CDR3 protein. The sample records around 580,000 distinct CDR3 sequences, 12% to 15% being singletons. This specimen consisted of PBMCs from blood, obtained 12 days after vaccination. The receptors stem from a man over 45 who received an inactivated influenza vaccine. Both conserved end residues are part of each CDR3. Each record gives: D gene, clone size, V gene, J gene, CDR3 protein, CDR3 DNA. A D gene is named only where the DNA matches it firmly. Clone size is not always given. Where it is, it says once, few, many or a class for expanded clones.

>NA|few|TRBV7-9|TRBJ2-5
CASSLRQGQGETQYF
TGTGCCAGCAGCTTAAGGCAGGGCCAAGGGGAGACCCAGTACTTC
>NA|NA|TRBV12-3/TRBV12-4|TRBJ1-6
CASSLHREYSPLHF
TGTGCCAGCAGTTTACACCGAGAATATTCACCCCTCCACTTT
>NA|few|TRBV14|TRBJ1-3
CASSQGRALYGNTIYF
TGTGCCAGCAGCCAAGGTCGGGCGCTTTACGGAAACACCATATATTTT
>NA|few|TRBV29-1|TRBJ2-3
CSVHPVSTDTQYF
TGCAGCGTCCACCCCGTCAGCACAGATACGCAGTATTTT
>NA|few|TRBV2|TRBJ2-2
CASTLRETGELFF
TGTGCCAGCACCCTAAGGGAGACCGGGGAGCTGTTTTTT
>NA|few|TRBV4-3|TRBJ2-2
CASSQVIPGTGELFF
TGCGCCAGCAGCCAAGTAATCCCAGGAACCGGGGAGCTGTTTTTT
>TRBD2|NA|TRBV7-8|TRBJ2-3
CASSLTSGNWDTQYF
TGTGCCAGCAGCTTAACTAGCGGGAATTGGGATACGCAGTATTTT
>NA|NA|TRBV14|TRBJ2-1
CASSQERGRGYNEQFF
TGTGCCAGCAGCCAAGAGAGAGGCAGGGGCTACAATGAGCAGTTCTTC
>NA|few|TRBV12-3/TRBV12-4|TRBJ1-2
CASSLGLDYGYTF
TGTGCCAGCAGTTTGGGGTTGGACTATGGCTACACCTTC
>TRBD2|NA|TRBV20-1|TRBJ2-3
CSARDLDRGGHTQYF
TGCAGTGCTAGAGATTTGGACCGCGGGGGACATACGCAGTATTTT
>NA|many|TRBV15|TRBJ2-7
CATSRAQGGQYF
TGTGCCACCAGCAGAGCCCAGGGCGGGCAGTACTTC
>TRBD1|NA|TRBV27|TRBJ2-1
CASSRQGSYNEQFF
TGTGCCAGCAGCCGACAGGGTAGCTACAATGAGCAGTTCTTC
>TRBD1|NA|TRBV29-1|TRBJ2-5
CSVAGQGRETQYF
TGCAGCGTTGCGGGACAGGGCCGGGAGACCCAGTACTTC
>NA|few|TRBV28|TRBJ1-1
CASGSLMNTEAFF
TGTGCCAGCGGTTCATTGATGAACACTGAAGCTTTCTTT
>NA|NA|TRBV12-3/TRBV12-4|TRBJ2-2
CASSAYTGELFF
TGTGCCAGCAGTGCCTACACCGGGGAGCTGTTTTTT
>NA|few|TRBV15|TRBJ2-2
CATSRMRNTGELFF
TGTGCCACCAGCAGGATGAGGAACACCGGGGAGCTGTTTTTT
>NA|NA|TRBV24-1|TRBJ1-5
CATGGGDQPQHF
TGTGCCACCGGTGGAGGAGATCAGCCCCAGCATTTT
>NA|few|TRBV18|TRBJ1-5
CASSPLRTDNNQPQHF
TGTGCCAGCTCACCACTTAGGACGGACAACAATCAGCCCCAGCATTTT
>TRBD1|many|TRBV7-9|TRBJ2-7
CASEPGTGSYEQYF
TGTGCCAGCGAGCCGGGGACAGGGTCCTACGAGCAGTACTTC
>NA|few|TRBV4-3|TRBJ2-5
CASSPRNRGQETQYF
TGCGCCAGCAGCCCGAGGAATCGGGGTCAAGAGACCCAGTACTTC
>TRBD2|NA|TRBV7-9|TRBJ2-7
CASRSWLAGDEQYF
TGTGCCAGCAGGAGTTGGCTAGCGGGAGACGAGCAGTACTTC
>NA|few|TRBV5-1|TRBJ2-3
CASSFKTGTDTQYF
TGCGCCAGCAGCTTTAAAACCGGCACAGATACGCAGTATTTT
>TRBD2|NA|TRBV11-3|TRBJ2-2
CASSLAGGITGELFF
TGTGCCAGCAGCCTAGCGGGAGGGATCACCGGGGAGCTGTTTTTT
>TRBD2|NA|TRBV5-1|TRBJ2-3
CASSLVLAGTSGTDTQYF
TGCGCCAGCAGCTTGGTCCTAGCGGGCACCTCGGGGACAGATACGCAGTATTTT
>NA|NA|TRBV7-6|TRBJ1-6
CASSLAPADNSPLHF
TGTGCCAGCAGCTTAGCCCCCGCTGATAATTCACCCCTCCACTTT
>NA|few|TRBV7-9|TRBJ2-7
CASSPLTGTRPYEQYF
TGTGCCAGCAGCCCCTTAACCGGGACCCGGCCCTACGAGCAGTACTTC
>TRBD1|few|TRBV28|TRBJ2-7
CASREQGALYEQYF
TGTGCCAGCAGGGAACAGGGGGCACTCTACGAGCAGTACTTC
>NA|many|TRBV4-2|TRBJ2-5
CASSQGSGETQYF
TGTGCCAGCAGCCAAGGGTCTGGCGAGACCCAGTACTTC
>NA|few|TRBV5-1|TRBJ1-1
CASSLAGSKNTEAFF
TGCGCCAGCAGCTTGGCCGGGAGTAAGAACACTGAAGCTTTCTTT
>TRBD1|NA|TRBV5-4|TRBJ1-2
CASSGRTGTNYGYTF
TGTGCCAGCAGCGGTAGGACAGGTACTAACTATGGCTACACCTTC
>TRBD2|few|TRBV2|TRBJ2-1
CASSDPSGSSYNEQFF
TGTGCCAGCAGTGATCCCAGCGGGAGCTCCTACAATGAGCAGTTCTTC
>TRBD1|NA|TRBV6-5|TRBJ2-7
CASRYLVGTGGIYEQYF
TGTGCCAGCAGATACTTAGTGGGGACAGGGGGGATCTACGAGCAGTACTTC
>TRBD1|many|TRBV29-1|TRBJ2-3
CSVEDFRQGAATDTQYF
TGCAGCGTTGAAGACTTCCGACAGGGGGCGGCCACAGATACGCAGTATTTT
>NA|few|TRBV14|TRBJ2-3
CASSQDWASPQQYF
TGTGCCAGCAGCCAAGATTGGGCTTCACCCCAGCAGTATTTT
>NA|NA|TRBV20-1|TRBJ1-1
CSASNRPVNTEAFF
TGCAGTGCTAGCAATAGGCCAGTTAACACTGAAGCTTTCTTT
>TRBD2|NA|TRBV28|TRBJ2-1
CASSPGGGNEQFF
TGTGCCAGCAGTCCCGGGGGGGGCAATGAGCAGTTCTTC
>NA|few|TRBV7-2|TRBJ2-7
CASTLKRGGEQYF
TGTGCCAGCACCCTTAAGAGGGGGGGCGAGCAGTACTTC
>TRBD1|NA|TRBV10-3|TRBJ1-2
CAISDRDRGLVTF
TGTGCCATCAGTGACCGGGACAGGGGACTCGTCACCTTC
>TRBD2|NA|TRBV9|TRBJ2-3
CASSAFVGTSGRTDTQYF
TGTGCCAGCAGCGCATTCGTTGGGACTAGCGGGAGAACAGATACGCAGTATTTT
>NA|few|TRBV11-2|TRBJ2-1
CASSLGTGRAASSYNEQFF
TGTGCCAGCAGCTTAGGTACGGGGAGAGCGGCAAGCTCCTACAATGAGCAGTTCTTC